This TCR beta chain was obtained from a study of blood T cells in healthy people across ages. About this clonotype: Its antigen is as yet unknown. Relative to the germline gene, one junction end is altered; a read error may explain this.

The second PCR ran about 6 to 12 cycles with a sample-barcoded 5' primer and J-beta primers. Via MiXCR, TCRdb re-called the 5' RACE reads, giving one row per CDR3 protein. The sample has roughly 1.5 million distinct CDR3 sequences; about 42% are singletons. The authors drew 8.5 to 10 milliliters of peripheral blood from each donor. Per germline, CDR1 SGHTA and CDR2 FQGNSA. The CDR3 runs to 13 residues. Study conclusions and caveats: A roughly linear fall in TCR beta diversity per million T cells was seen with increasing age. Possibly confounding the expanded clonotype changes was the fact that donor CMV status was unknown.

Sequencing was performed on blood. The rearrangement joins TRBV7-2 to TRBJ2-5, with TRBD1 as a possible D gene (5 bases). The receptor comes from a woman between 18 and 29 years old in good health. CDR3 sequence: CAGSLAGKETQYF. DNA of the CDR3: TGTGCCGGCAGCTTAGCAGGGAAAGAGACCCAGTACTTC.